These T cell receptor beta chains were read from a single sample in a study of blood T cell repertoires in COVID-19. Clones were sequenced by immunoSEQ multiplex PCR, and TCRdb holds only the in-frame ones, with some missing. The sample has under 95,000 clones, 91% seen once; the top ten hold 2.5% to 3%. The sequencing input was peripheral blood. These receptors were taken from a man aged 50 to 59 with COVID-19, enrolled during active disease. Each CDR3 is given with its conserved first and last residue. D genes are given only for firm matches. The listing skips clone size in some rows; elsewhere it reads once, few, many or a size class.

j_gene	v_gene	len	d_gene	abundance	CDR3nt	CDR3aa
TRBJ2-3	TRBV9	17	TRBD2	NA	TGTGCCAGCAGCGTATCTAGCGGGAGAATAGAGGCAGATACGCAGTATTTT	CASSVSSGRIEADTQYF
TRBJ1-4	TRBV13	15	TRBD1	NA	TGTGCCAGCAGCTCGGGACAGGGAAAAAATGAAAAACTGTTTTTT	CASSSGQGKNEKLFF
TRBJ1-5	TRBV6-7	16	NA	NA	TGTGCCAGCAGTTACGACCCTCCAGGGACTAATCAGCCCCAGCATTTT	CASSYDPPGTNQPQHF
TRBJ1-4	TRBV6-5	13	TRBD1	NA	TGTGCCAGCAGCTCCGGGACAGATGAAAAACTGTTTTTT	CASSSGTDEKLFF
TRBJ2-7	TRBV5-6	15	TRBD1	once	TGTGCCAGCAGCCTGGGACAGGGGGTTTCCTACGAGCAGTACTTC	CASSLGQGVSYEQYF
TRBJ2-1	TRBV5-1	11	NA	NA	TGCGCCAGCAGATTGACTGGTGAGCAGTTCTTC	CASRLTGEQFF
TRBJ2-5	TRBV5-1	16	TRBD2	NA	TGCGCCAGCTCGACTAGCGGGAGGCCGAAGGAAGAGACCCAGTACTTC	CASSTSGRPKEETQYF
TRBJ1-1	TRBV18	18	NA	NA	TGTGCCAGCTCACAGGTCATGGTGACAGAGATAATGAACACTGAAGCTTTCTTT	CASSQVMVTEIMNTEAFF
TRBJ1-1	TRBV11-2	13	NA	NA	TGTGCCAGCAGCTTAGGGGGGGTCACTGAAGCTTTCTTT	CASSLGGVTEAFF
TRBJ2-1	TRBV4-2	15	TRBD2	NA	TGTGCCAGCAGCAGGGACTATGATCCCTACAATGAGCAGTTCTTC	CASSRDYDPYNEQFF
TRBJ2-1	TRBV6-1	17	TRBD2	medium-sized	TGTGCCAGCAGTGAATGGAGGCCGGGACTACTATACAATGAGCAGTTCTTC	CASSEWRPGLLYNEQFF
TRBJ2-4	TRBV13	18	TRBD2	once	TGTGCCAGCAGCTTACTAGGACTAGCGGGAGAAGCCAAAAACATTCAGTACTTC	CASSLLGLAGEAKNIQYF
TRBJ2-5	TRBV4-1	14	NA	NA	TGCGCCAGCAGCCATCAAACAGGGCTGGAGACCCAGTACTTC	CASSHQTGLETQYF
TRBJ2-7	TRBV19	16	NA	NA	TGTGCCAGTAGTATAGGCACGGGAGAGGATCCCTACGAGCAGTACTTC	CASSIGTGEDPYEQYF
TRBJ2-1	TRBV7-3	14	TRBD2	NA	TGTGCCAGCAGCTTATTCGGGGGGAACAATGAGCAGTTCTTC	CASSLFGGNNEQFF
TRBJ1-1	TRBV20-1	11	NA	NA	TGCAGTGCCTCGCGGGGCACTGAAGCTTTCTTT	CSASRGTEAFF
TRBJ1-3	TRBV10-3	16	TRBD1	few	TGTGCCATCAGTGAGTCGACAGGGATAGGTGGAAACACCATATATTTT	CAISESTGIGGNTIYF
TRBJ2-1	TRBV13	15	NA	NA	TGTGCCAGCAGCCACCCGGAGGCCCCCTACAATGAGCAGTTCTTC	CASSHPEAPYNEQFF
TRBJ2-1	TRBV6-5	15	TRBD2	NA	TGTGCCAGCATCAAGGGACTAGCGGGAAGTAATGAGCAGTTCTTC	CASIKGLAGSNEQFF
TRBJ2-1	TRBV19	14	TRBD2	NA	TGTGCCAGTAAGGTCGGGACTAGCGATCTTGAGCAGTTCTTC	CASKVGTSDLEQFF
TRBJ1-6	TRBV6-6	14	NA	NA	TGTGCCAGCAGTCCCGACATGCCGAATTCACCCCTCCACTTT	CASSPDMPNSPLHF
TRBJ2-1	TRBV18	16	NA	NA	TGTGCCAGCTCACCACCGGGACAGGGCCGGGGGGGTGAGCAGTTCTTC	CASSPPGQGRGGEQFF
TRBJ2-2	TRBV24-1	13	NA	few	TGTGCCACCTCAGGGGTGGGCACCGGGGAGCTGTTTTTT	CATSGVGTGELFF
TRBJ2-1	TRBV6-2/TRBV6-3	15	NA	NA	TGTGCCAGCAGTTACAGAGCGGACCCCTACAATGAGCAGTTCTTC	CASSYRADPYNEQFF
TRBJ1-2	TRBV27	14	NA	NA	TGTGCCAGCAGTTTACATTTAGGGGCGTATGGCTACACCTTC	CASSLHLGAYGYTF
TRBJ2-1	TRBV28	15	TRBD1	NA	TGTGCCAGCAGTTTTCCCGGGACAGGGGTGAATGAGCAGTTCTTC	CASSFPGTGVNEQFF
TRBJ2-5	TRBV28	16	TRBD2	NA	TGTGCCAGCAGTTTAAACGGACTAGGGGTCGGCGAGACCCAGTACTTC	CASSLNGLGVGETQYF
TRBJ2-6	TRBV19	19	TRBD1	NA	TGTGCCAGTAGTATAGGATTCAGGGGGCTGAACGCTGGGGCCAACGTCCTGACTTTC	CASSIGFRGLNAGANVLTF
TRBJ2-1	TRBV7-2	16	TRBD2	NA	TGTGCCAGCAGCTTAGCTAGCGGGGCCGCCTACAATGAGCAGTTCTTC	CASSLASGAAYNEQFF
TRBJ1-1	TRBV6-5	14	TRBD1	NA	TGTGCCAGCAGGGACGGACAGGACCACACTGAAGCTTTCTTT	CASRDGQDHTEAFF
TRBJ1-2	TRBV29-1	16	NA	NA	TGCAGCGTTGAAGAGGCAGGGAGGGGGGGTAACTATGGCTACACCTTC	CSVEEAGRGGNYGYTF
TRBJ2-1	TRBV7-3	15	TRBD2	NA	TGTGCCAGCAGCCAGGGACTAGCGGGAGTAGGTGAGCAGTTCTTC	CASSQGLAGVGEQFF
TRBJ1-1	TRBV9	16	NA	NA	TGTGCCAGCAGCGTAGGGATAACAGGACCAAACACTGAAGCTTTCTTT	CASSVGITGPNTEAFF
TRBJ2-5	TRBV28	14	NA	NA	TGTGCCAGCAGTTCCCCGTACCAATACGGGACCCAGTACTTC	CASSSPYQYGTQYF
TRBJ1-3	TRBV9	15	NA	medium-sized	TGTGCCAGCAGCGTACTTGAGAGTCCCAGAAACACCATATATTTT	CASSVLESPRNTIYF
TRBJ1-2	TRBV6-5	13	TRBD1	NA	TGTGCCAGCATCCCAGGGGGCGGTTATGGCTACACCTTC	CASIPGGGYGYTF
TRBJ2-1	TRBV10-3	14	TRBD2	once	TGTGCCATCAGCCCGACTAGCGGATACAATGAGCAGTTCTTC	CAISPTSGYNEQFF
TRBJ1-5	TRBV5-6	16	NA	NA	TGTGCCAGCAGCTTGTTTGACGGACATAGCAATCAGCCCCAGCATTTT	CASSLFDGHSNQPQHF
TRBJ2-2	TRBV19	16	TRBD2	NA	TGTGCCAGTAGTCATGGACTAGCGGCTTACACCGGGGAGCTGTTTTTT	CASSHGLAAYTGELFF
TRBJ2-2	TRBV11-2	14	TRBD1	NA	TGTGCCAGCAGCCCCGACAGGGACACCGGGGAGCTGTTTTTT	CASSPDRDTGELFF
TRBJ2-3	TRBV19	13	NA	NA	TGTGCCAGTAGTAGGGCCCCCCCAGATACGCAGTATTTT	CASSRAPPDTQYF
TRBJ2-1	TRBV7-3	14	TRBD2	once	TGTGCCAGCAGCCCCGTAGCGGGAGTGAATGAGCAGTTCTTC	CASSPVAGVNEQFF
TRBJ1-4	TRBV4-2	16	NA	NA	TGTGCCAGCAGCCAAGATCCTGGGGCGTCCGGAGAAAAACTGTTTTTT	CASSQDPGASGEKLFF
TRBJ2-3	TRBV6-2/TRBV6-3	15	TRBD2	NA	TGTGCCAGCAGTTACGACCCAGCGGGGACAGATACGCAGTATTTT	CASSYDPAGTDTQYF
TRBJ2-3	TRBV9	15	NA	NA	TGTGCCAGCAGCGGAGGCGGGCAATTCACAGATACGCAGTATTTT	CASSGGGQFTDTQYF
TRBJ1-2	TRBV2	15	NA	few	TGTGCCAGCACCCAAGGAGGGGCAGGTCGTGGTGGCTACACCTTC	CASTQGGAGRGGYTF
TRBJ1-2	TRBV7-9	16	TRBD1	once	TGTGCCAGCAGCTGGGGCGGGACAGCAGCAAACTATGGCTACACCTTC	CASSWGGTAANYGYTF
TRBJ1-6	TRBV6-5	14	NA	NA	TGTGCCAGCAGTACCGAGCTCAGGGATTCACCCCTCCACTTT	CASSTELRDSPLHF
TRBJ2-1	TRBV28	16	NA	NA	TGTGCCAGCAGTCCCACCACGGGTCTGCAGGGGTGGGAGCAGTTCTTC	CASSPTTGLQGWEQFF
TRBJ2-1	TRBV4-2	14	NA	NA	TGTGCCAGCAGCTACCGGACTGGAGACAATGAGCAGTTCTTC	CASSYRTGDNEQFF
TRBJ1-4	TRBV4-1	16	TRBD1	NA	TGCGCCAGCAGCCAAGATGGGACAGGGGCGATAGAAAAACTGTTTTTT	CASSQDGTGAIEKLFF
TRBJ2-3	TRBV18	14	NA	NA	TGTGCCAGCTCACCAGGGATGGGAGCAGATACGCAGTATTTT	CASSPGMGADTQYF
TRBJ2-1	TRBV9	17	TRBD2	NA	TGTGCCAGCAGCTCTCCCAGGGAGGGAGGAGCTGTGGGTGAGCAGTTCTTC	CASSSPREGGAVGEQFF
TRBJ2-7	TRBV3-1/TRBV3-2	15	TRBD2	NA	TGTGCCAGCAGCCGACTAGCGGGAGGGTCTGGCGAGCAGTACTTC	CASSRLAGGSGEQYF